A single T cell receptor beta chain is shown here with its context. What it recognizes is unknown. These data originate in a study of T and B cells in COVID-19 patients. Study in general: Peripheral blood came from COVID-19 patients with active infection or after recovery. Comorbidities linked to unfavorable COVID-19 outcome were present in about 90% of the 20 active-infection patients. General observations from the study: The recovered cohort had roughly 2,200 exclusive TCR clusters, including about 31 low generation probability clusters.

Blood genomic DNA input for TRB amplification was roughly 230-550 ng. This CDR3 has 14 amino acids. Germline-derived CDR1 and CDR2 are SGHVS and FNYEAQ. V lost 5 bases to trimming and J lost 0 bases, with 10 bases between them. Multiplex PCR with BIOMED2 TRB-A/B primer pools amplified TRB rearrangements. MiXCR, applied by TCRdb to the multiplex PCR reads, yields one record per CDR3 protein. The sample records thousands of distinct CDR3 sequences, more than 20% being singletons. Sequencing used blood. V gene TRBV7-6 combines with J gene TRBJ1-1; maybe TRBD1 (6 bases). This receptor was obtained from a human donor who had recovered from COVID-19. Written as DNA, the CDR3 is TGTGCCAGCAGCCGGGGACATTTGAACACTGAAGCTTTCTTT. Its protein product is CASSRGHLNTEAFF. Using reference TRBV7-6 and TRBJ1-1 for the parts outside the CDR3, the full variable domain is GAGVSQSPRYKVTKRGQDVALRCDPISGHVSLYWYRQALGQGPEFLTYFNYEAQQDKSGLPNDRFSAERPEGSISTLTIQRTEQRDSAMYRCASSRGHLNTEAFFGQGTRLTVV.